The 20 T cell receptor beta chains in this list originate from one sample, sequenced in a study of PD-L1 blockade in urothelial cancer. TCRdb's table, derived via immunoSEQ multiplex PCR, lists solely in-frame clones and lacks some. The repertoire has roughly 74,000 clones, about 85% of them found once; the top ten carry under 6%. Sequenced material: PBMCs, taken around atezolizumab (anti-PD-L1) treatment. These receptors all come from a woman in her 70s with urothelial cancer.

The V call is TRBV4-2, the J call TRBJ1-5; D is unclear. V lost 1 base and J lost 0, with 10 bases in between. CDR3 length: 16 amino acids. Germline V CDR1 and CDR2: LGHNA, YNFKEQ. This chain's CDR3 is CASSQVAGYSNQPQHF. The DNA for the CDR3 is TGTGCCAGCAGCCAAGTCGCGGGCTATAGCAATCAGCCCCAGCATTTT.

The chain recombines TRBV5-4 with TRBJ1-1, with D perhaps matching TRBD1 (6 bases). Germline loops: CDR1 SGHNT, CDR2 YYREEE (reference sequence). The CDR3 runs to 16 residues. The germline V and J ends were trimmed by 4 bases and 0 bases, with 16 bases remaining between them. The CDR3 region is CASSESGAGMNTEAFF. As DNA, the CDR3 is TGTGCCAGCAGCGAATCAGGGGCCGGAATGAACACTGAAGCTTTCTTT.

The rearrangement links TRBV28 to TRBJ1-1; D gene ambiguous. V lost 6 bases, J lost 11 bases, and 16 bases lay in between. Germline CDR1 reads MDHEN; CDR2 reads SYDVKM. The CDR3 is 12 amino acids. The CDR3 nucleotides read TGTGCCAGCAGGAATCCGGGGTTAGGGGCTTTCTTT. Translated, it gives CASRNPGLGAFF.

This chain joins TRBV5-1 and TRBJ1-1; TRBD1 matches 7 bases. This CDR3 is built from 14 residues. Per the germline V gene, CDR1 is SGHRS and CDR2 is YFSETQ. J lost 5 bases, V lost 0 bases, and 4 bases had no gene match. CDR3 protein: CASSLAAGGTEAFF. The CDR3 nucleotides are TGCGCCAGCAGCTTGGCCGCAGGGGGGACTGAAGCTTTCTTT.

The chain has TRBV11-2 and TRBJ2-7, with D possibly being TRBD2 (6 bases). The CDR3 sequence is 14 residues long. Trimming took 1 base from V and 6 from J, leaving 13 bases between them. Germline CDR1 is SGHAT and CDR2 is FQNNGV. The CDR3 spells CASSLGSSAREQYF. CDR3 DNA sequence: TGTGCCAGCAGCTTAGGGTCTAGCGCCCGCGAGCAGTACTTC.

The rearrangement joins TRBV11-3 to TRBJ2-2; D is unresolved. The CDR3 loop spans 14 amino acids. CDR1 is SGHNT, CDR2 YENEEA, per germline. V lost 1 base, J lost 4 bases, and 7 bases lay in between. DNA of the CDR3: TGTGCCAGCAGCTTAGGTCCTGTCACCGGGGAGCTGTTTTTT. Protein sequence: CASSLGPVTGELFF. Variable domain in full (rest from reference TRBV11-3 and TRBJ2-2): EAGVVQSPRYKIIEKKQPVAFWCNPISGHNTLYWYLQNLGQGPELLIRYENEEAVDDSQLPKDRFSAERLKGVDSTLKIQPAELGDSAVYLCASSLGPVTGELFFGEGSRLTVL.

This sequence joins TRBV28 and TRBJ1-1; no reliable D call. Germline loops: CDR1 MDHEN, CDR2 SYDVKM. V was cut by 4 bases and J by 4 bases, with 16 bases left in between. There are 15 residues in the CDR3. CDR3 bases: TGTGCCAGCAGTTCCGCTTTTAGACGGGGCACTGAAGCTTTCTTT. Its protein is CASSSAFRRGTEAFF.

V is TRBV7-6 and J is TRBJ2-2, with TRBD2 matching over 9 bases. Losses at the gene ends were 1 base for V and 3 bases for J; bases not matched to a gene: 0. CDR1 and CDR2 (germline): SGHVS, FNYEAQ. This CDR3 is built from 15 residues. The CDR3 sequence is CASSLGGGDTGELFF. CDR3 in DNA: TGTGCCAGCAGCTTAGGCGGGGGGGACACCGGGGAGCTGTTTTTT.

The V and J genes are TRBV5-1 and TRBJ2-3; TRBD1 matches 7 bases. Germline V gene sequence: CDR1 SGHRS, CDR2 YFSETQ. CDR3 length: 16 amino acids. V shed 3 bases and J 0 bases; nucleotides not matched to a gene: 7. DNA of the CDR3: TGCGCCAGCAGCTCCGGGACAGACTCTAGCACAGATACGCAGTATTTT. Translation gives CASSSGTDSSTDTQYF.

The V and J genes are TRBV5-6 and TRBJ2-5; TRBD2 matches 7 bases. The CDR3 contains 14 residues. V lost 5 bases to trimming and J lost 4 bases; unmatched junction nucleotides: 8. The V gene's germline CDR1 is SGHDT and CDR2 YYEEEE. The CDR3 nucleotides read TGTGCCAGCAGATGGCGGGGCGGGGGAGAGACCCAGTACTTC. Its translation is CASRWRGGGETQYF.

The chain couples TRBV11-3 to TRBJ1-4; TRBD1 matches 7 bases. This CDR3 comprises 15 residues. The V gene end was trimmed by 6 bases and the J gene end by 3 bases; junction bases not matched to a gene: 7. The germline CDR1 and CDR2 sequences are SGHNT and YENEEA. CDR3 DNA sequence: TGTGCCAGCAGTCGAGGACAGGACGCTAATGAAAAACTGTTTTTT. The encoded protein is CASSRGQDANEKLFF. The full variable domain, in which reference TRBV11-3 and TRBJ1-4 provide the parts outside the CDR3, is EAGVVQSPRYKIIEKKQPVAFWCNPISGHNTLYWYLQNLGQGPELLIRYENEEAVDDSQLPKDRFSAERLKGVDSTLKIQPAELGDSAVYLCASSRGQDANEKLFFGSGTQLSVL.

The V and J genes are TRBV6-5 and TRBJ1-2, with TRBD1 as a possible D gene (6 bases). This CDR3 is built from 13 residues. The ends were cut back, 8 bases at V and 5 bases at J, with 15 bases in the middle. In germline, CDR1 is MNHEY, CDR2 SVGAGI. The CDR3 DNA reads TGTGCCAGCGGCGGGGGCAGGTTATATGGCTACACCTTC. It translates to CASGGGRLYGYTF.

The chain uses TRBV6-5 and TRBJ2-7; D is ambiguous. CDR1 is MNHEY and CDR2 is SVGAGI in the germline V gene. CDR3 length: 11 residues. Trimming removed 8 bases at V and 7 bases at J, with 12 bases between. CDR3 residues: CASGSGWEQYF. Written as DNA, the CDR3 is TGTGCCAGCGGTAGTGGTTGGGAGCAGTACTTC.

This clone has a single count. V is TRBV5-1 and J is TRBJ2-1; 15 bases align to TRBD2. The CDR3 extends over 15 amino acids. The V gene's germline CDR1 is SGHRS and CDR2 YFSETQ. Germline trimming cut 4 bases from V and 8 bases from J; bases unmatched to any gene: 4. This chain's CDR3 is CASSKGLAGGDEQFF. CDR3 DNA sequence: TGCGCCAGCAGCAAGGGACTAGCGGGGGGCGATGAGCAGTTCTTC. Full variable domain (missing parts from reference TRBV5-1 and TRBJ2-1): KAGVTQTPRYLIKTRGQQVTLSCSPISGHRSVSWYQQTPGQGLQFLFEYFSETQRNKGNFPGRFSGRQFSNSRSEMNVSTLELGDSALYLCASSKGLAGGDEQFFGPGTRLTVL.

The chain employs TRBV5-5 and TRBJ1-6; 8 nucleotides line up with TRBD1. V was pared by 7 bases and J by 8 bases, with 17 bases of the junction left unmatched. Germline V lookup: CDR1 SGHKS, CDR2 YYEKEE (reference sequence). The CDR3 contains 17 residues. The CDR3 bases are TGTGCCAGCTCGCCTCGCCCGCCCGGGACAGGTTATTCACCCCTCCACTTT. As protein: CASSPRPPGTGYSPLHF. Complete variable domain (other parts from reference TRBV5-5 and TRBJ1-6): DAGVTQSPTHLIKTRGQQVTLRCSPISGHKSVSWYQQVLGQGPQFIFQYYEKEERGRGNFPDRFSARQFPNYSSELNVNALLLGDSALYLCASSPRPPGTGYSPLHFGNGTRLTVT.

The V call is TRBV7-9, the J call TRBJ2-2; D gene ambiguous. The germline V gene has CDR1 SEHNR and CDR2 FQNEAQ (reference sequence). The CDR3 consists of 12 residues. V shed 5 bases and J shed 3 bases, with 4 bases lying between them. CDR3 nucleotide sequence: TGTGCCAGCAGCCATTACACCGGGGAGCTGTTTTTT. It yields the protein CASSHYTGELFF.

In this sample, this clone turned up once. The chain couples TRBV18 to TRBJ1-2; 8 bases are a match to TRBD1. This CDR3 is built from 15 residues. Germline loops: CDR1 KGHSH, CDR2 LQKENI. V shed 3 bases and J 1 base; nucleotides not matched to a gene: 4. DNA for the CDR3: TGTGCCAGCTCACCCCGACAGGGGAGTAACTATGGCTACACCTTC. This sequence encodes CASSPRQGSNYGYTF.

The chain carries TRBV7-9 and TRBJ2-7; perhaps TRBD2 as D (5 bases). Germline values: CDR1 SEHNR, CDR2 FQNEAQ (reference sequence). This CDR3 spans 14 amino acids. V lost 2 bases and J 7 bases, leaving 15 bases between the germline ends. CDR3 nucleotides: TGTGCCAGCAGCTTAATAGAGGACTCTCAGGAGCAGTACTTC. Residues: CASSLIEDSQEQYF. Variable domain in full (rest from reference TRBV7-9 and TRBJ2-7): DTGVSQNPRHKITKRGQNVTFRCDPISEHNRLYWYRQTLGQGPEFLTYFQNEAQLEKSRLLSDRFSAERPKGSFSTLEIQRTEQGDSAMYLCASSLIEDSQEQYFGPGTRLTVT.

The V and J genes are TRBV11-2 and TRBJ2-7, with no clear D. There are 11 residues in the CDR3. V dropped 7 bases and J dropped 3 bases, with 7 bases sitting between them. CDR1 is SGHAT, CDR2 FQNNGV, per germline. The CDR3 sequence: CASNSDYEQYF. In nucleotides, the CDR3 is TGTGCCAGCAACTCTGACTACGAGCAGTACTTC.

The chain joins TRBV7-9 to TRBJ1-1; 7 bases line up with TRBD1. This CDR3 has 17 amino acids. CDR1 SEHNR and CDR2 FQNEAQ come from the germline V gene (reference sequence). Losses at the gene ends were 6 bases for V and 1 base for J; bases not matched to a gene: 14. For the CDR3, the DNA is TGTGCCAGCAGAACGACAGGGCGCAAAGAAAGGAACACTGAAGCTTTCTTT. Translating it yields CASRTTGRKERNTEAFF.